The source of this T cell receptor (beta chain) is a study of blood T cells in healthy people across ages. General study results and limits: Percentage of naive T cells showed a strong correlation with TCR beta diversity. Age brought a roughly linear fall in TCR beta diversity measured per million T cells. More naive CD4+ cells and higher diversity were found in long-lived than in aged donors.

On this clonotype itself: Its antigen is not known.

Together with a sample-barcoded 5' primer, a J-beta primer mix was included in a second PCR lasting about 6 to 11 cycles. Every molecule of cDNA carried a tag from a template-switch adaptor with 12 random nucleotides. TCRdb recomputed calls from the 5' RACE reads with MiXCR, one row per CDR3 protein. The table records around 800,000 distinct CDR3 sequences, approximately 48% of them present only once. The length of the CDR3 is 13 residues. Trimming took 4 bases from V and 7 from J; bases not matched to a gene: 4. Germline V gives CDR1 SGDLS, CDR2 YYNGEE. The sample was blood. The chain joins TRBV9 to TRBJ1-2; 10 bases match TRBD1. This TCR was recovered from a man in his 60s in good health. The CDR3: CASSTDRGLGYTF. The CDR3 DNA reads TGTGCCAGCAGCACCGACAGGGGGCTTGGCTACACCTTC.